The clone carrying this T cell receptor (beta chain) was counted a single time. Other DNA sequences in the sample encode the same CDR3. These data come from a study of shared clonotypes between healthy human individuals. Deep-level assay runs were performed. Generated by immunoSEQ multiplex PCR, the TCRdb table keeps only in-frame clones and is missing some. The sample holds fewer than 3 million clones; 80% to 95% are singletons and the top ten take 0.37%. The V and J ends lost 3 bases and 2 bases respectively, with 6 bases between them. This CDR3 region has 13 residues. Germline assignment: CDR1 KGHSH and CDR2 LQKENI.

Sequencing used naive CD4+ T cells from PBMCs. Specified subset: CD45RA+ positively selected. This TCR derives from a man aged 18 to 29 in good health. Some clones in this sample may be carry-over from other donors' samples. The V gene is TRBV18, the J gene TRBJ2-3; D is perhaps TRBD1 or TRBD2 (5 bases each). The CDR3 is CASSPGVTDTQYF. The CDR3 DNA reads as TGTGCCAGCTCACCGGGGGTCACAGATACGCAGTATTTT.